Listed below are T cell receptor beta chains from one sample, sequenced in a study of T cells after yellow fever vaccination. TCRdb ran MiXCR on the 5' RACE reads and lists one entry per CDR3 protein. The sample shows around 140,000 distinct CDR3 sequences, under 7% of them seen only once. The sample consisted of CD4+ T cells sorted from PBMCs, taken 10 days after the yellow fever booster vaccination. The receptors shown here come from a man aged 25 to 40 who received the YFV17D yellow fever vaccine. Both conserved end residues are trimmed from each CDR3.

V gene: TRBV4-2
J gene: TRBJ2-3
CDR3 protein: ASGPGLPGQRDTQY

V gene: TRBV19
J gene: TRBJ2-3
CDR3 protein: ASRTETGVNTDTQY

V gene: TRBV4-3
J gene: TRBJ2-2
CDR3 protein: ASSHLTSGSSGELF

V gene: TRBV5-4
J gene: TRBJ2-5
CDR3 protein: ASSLQTSGQETQY

V gene: TRBV5-6
J gene: TRBJ2-3
CDR3 protein: ASSAPGIGTDTQY

V gene: TRBV7-2
J gene: TRBJ2-3
CDR3 protein: ASSTGLTSTDTQY

V gene: TRBV12-3/TRBV12-4
J gene: TRBJ2-1
CDR3 protein: ASSLRPRRYEQF

V gene: TRBV2
J gene: TRBJ2-7
CDR3 protein: ASRFYEQY

V gene: TRBV12-3/TRBV12-4
J gene: TRBJ2-7
CDR3 protein: ASSGTPYVQY

V gene: TRBV20-1
J gene: TRBJ2-7
CDR3 protein: SAPQDLIESSYEQY

V gene: TRBV20-1
J gene: TRBJ2-1
CDR3 protein: SATQSGRRYNEQF

V gene: TRBV12-3/TRBV12-4
J gene: TRBJ2-7
CDR3 protein: ASSLTSGGPHEQY

V gene: TRBV5-1
J gene: TRBJ2-7
CDR3 protein: ASSLEYRKQQY

V gene: TRBV20-1
J gene: TRBJ2-7
CDR3 protein: SAPRQGGREQY

V gene: TRBV28
J gene: TRBJ1-5
CDR3 protein: ASSVLAGGNQPQH

V gene: TRBV6-1
J gene: TRBJ1-3
CDR3 protein: ASYRFPGNTIY

V gene: TRBV12-3/TRBV12-4
J gene: TRBJ1-2
CDR3 protein: ASSQSGRTVGGT

V gene: TRBV28
J gene: TRBJ2-3
CDR3 protein: ASSPWGGQGDTQY

V gene: TRBV7-3
J gene: TRBJ2-3
CDR3 protein: ASSLPAGSGPSTDTQY

V gene: TRBV6-1
J gene: TRBJ2-7
CDR3 protein: ASSPPGTGDGEQY

V gene: TRBV12-3/TRBV12-4
J gene: TRBJ2-1
CDR3 protein: ASSTGTSGVDEQF

V gene: TRBV27
J gene: TRBJ1-4
CDR3 protein: ASSFTRAGEKLF

V gene: TRBV12-3/TRBV12-4
J gene: TRBJ2-4
CDR3 protein: ASSLNPGGALAKNIQY

V gene: TRBV19
J gene: TRBJ2-5
CDR3 protein: ASSNFVIQETQY

V gene: TRBV6-5
J gene: TRBJ2-2
CDR3 protein: ASSYTRNTGELF

V gene: TRBV5-6
J gene: TRBJ1-1
CDR3 protein: ASSRQIMNTEAF

V gene: TRBV20-1
J gene: TRBJ2-7
CDR3 protein: SAYDSYEQY

V gene: TRBV6-1
J gene: TRBJ2-7
CDR3 protein: ASNPPGTGSYEQY

V gene: TRBV14
J gene: TRBJ1-1
CDR3 protein: ASSPRLAGRTEAF

V gene: TRBV6-6
J gene: TRBJ2-5
CDR3 protein: ASSSGETQY

V gene: TRBV5-6
J gene: TRBJ2-5
CDR3 protein: AMSPGLGALQY

V gene: TRBV7-2
J gene: TRBJ1-4
CDR3 protein: ASSFSGRVNEKLF

V gene: TRBV12-3/TRBV12-4
J gene: TRBJ2-7
CDR3 protein: ASASAYEQY

V gene: TRBV12-3/TRBV12-4
J gene: TRBJ2-5
CDR3 protein: ASGGEGAETQY

V gene: TRBV27
J gene: TRBJ2-7
CDR3 protein: AGEYTYEQY

V gene: TRBV5-1
J gene: TRBJ2-1
CDR3 protein: ASSLRPDGFGNEQF

V gene: TRBV28
J gene: TRBJ2-1
CDR3 protein: ASGGTSVTGSYNEQF

V gene: TRBV5-5
J gene: TRBJ2-7
CDR3 protein: ASSMLLNSPYEQY

V gene: TRBV5-1
J gene: TRBJ2-5
CDR3 protein: ASSLVSGQETQY

V gene: TRBV7-2
J gene: TRBJ2-3
CDR3 protein: ASRMTDTQY

V gene: TRBV29-1
J gene: TRBJ2-7
CDR3 protein: SVESRYSYEQY

V gene: TRBV24-1
J gene: TRBJ2-5
CDR3 protein: ATSDEGETQY

V gene: TRBV10-3
J gene: TRBJ2-3
CDR3 protein: AIRTAGGQY

V gene: TRBV4-3
J gene: TRBJ2-1
CDR3 protein: ASSQVLTAYNEQF

V gene: TRBV20-1
J gene: TRBJ2-1
CDR3 protein: SVFRRENNEQF

V gene: TRBV7-2
J gene: TRBJ2-7
CDR3 protein: ASSLARAGEGYEQY

V gene: TRBV5-1
J gene: TRBJ2-1
CDR3 protein: ASSLGAQLAGETQF

V gene: TRBV20-1
J gene: TRBJ2-3
CDR3 protein: SASWAGGADTQY

V gene: TRBV7-2
J gene: TRBJ2-1
CDR3 protein: ASSPRQGAANEQF

V gene: TRBV5-6
J gene: TRBJ1-2
CDR3 protein: ASSLYPLGGLEYGYT

V gene: TRBV5-1
J gene: TRBJ2-1
CDR3 protein: ASSLVAGIAGKGVRSEQF

V gene: TRBV11-1
J gene: TRBJ2-6
CDR3 protein: ASSPQRGQSSPGANVLT

V gene: TRBV24-1
J gene: TRBJ2-2
CDR3 protein: ATSDPNLDGTGELF

V gene: TRBV10-3
J gene: TRBJ2-1
CDR3 protein: ASRDSNEQF

V gene: TRBV5-1
J gene: TRBJ2-2
CDR3 protein: ASSPVGGTGELF